The sequence of this T cell receptor beta chain was determined in a study of T cell repertoires in cytomegalovirus infection. Study-wide background: Selected CMV epitopes included recently identified HLA-C-restricted ones as well as well-studied HLA-B-restricted ones. In public TCR beta signatures, there were indications of both CMV infection and matching HLA type. Study-level points and caveats: Clonotype analysis showed dominance of the ex vivo response by HLA-C-restricted CMV-specific TCR beta clonotypes.

This clonotype was seen more than once but under ten times. What it binds is not known. TCRdb processed the reads anew with MiXCR; each CDR3 protein has one entry. The table lists 450,000 to 600,000 distinct CDR3 sequences, roughly 46% of them singletons. The material sequenced was cultured PBMCs, taken from culture after CMV antigen stimulation. This TCR was sampled from a human donor in good health (CMV status not recorded). Some clones in this sample may be carry-over from other donors' samples.

CDR3 in amino acids: CASSSEGQGLTDTQYF. CDR3 in DNA: TGTGCCAGCAGTTCGGAGGGACAGGGGCTCACAGATACGCAGTATTTT. The chain employs TRBV27 and TRBJ2-3, with 10 bases lining up with TRBD1. V shed 4 bases and J 2 bases; nucleotides not matched to a gene: 6. The germline gives CDR1 MNHEY, CDR2 SMNVEV (reference sequence). The CDR3 runs to 16 residues.